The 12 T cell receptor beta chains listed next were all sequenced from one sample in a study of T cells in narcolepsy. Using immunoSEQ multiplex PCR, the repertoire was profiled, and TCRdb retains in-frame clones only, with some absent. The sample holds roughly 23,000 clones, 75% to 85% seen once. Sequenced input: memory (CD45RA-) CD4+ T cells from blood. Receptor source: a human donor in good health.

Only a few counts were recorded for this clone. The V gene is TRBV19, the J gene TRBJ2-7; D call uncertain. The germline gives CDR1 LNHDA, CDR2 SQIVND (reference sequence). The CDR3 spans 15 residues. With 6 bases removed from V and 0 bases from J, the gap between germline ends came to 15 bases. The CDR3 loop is CASSTTVHSSYEQYF. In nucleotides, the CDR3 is TGTGCCAGTAGCACGACTGTTCATAGCTCCTACGAGCAGTACTTC.

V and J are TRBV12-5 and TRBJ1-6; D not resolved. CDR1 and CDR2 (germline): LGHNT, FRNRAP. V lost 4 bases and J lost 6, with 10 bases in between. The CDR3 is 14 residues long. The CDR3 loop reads CASGSRVGNSPLHF. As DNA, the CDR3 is TGTGCTAGTGGTTCCCGGGTGGGTAATTCACCCCTCCACTTT. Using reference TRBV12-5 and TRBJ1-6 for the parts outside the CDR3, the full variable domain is DARVTQTPRHKVTEMGQEVTMRCQPILGHNTVFWYRQTMMQGLELLAYFRNRAPLDDSGMPKDRFSAEMPDATLATLKIQPSEPRDSAVYFCASGSRVGNSPLHFGNGTRLTVT.

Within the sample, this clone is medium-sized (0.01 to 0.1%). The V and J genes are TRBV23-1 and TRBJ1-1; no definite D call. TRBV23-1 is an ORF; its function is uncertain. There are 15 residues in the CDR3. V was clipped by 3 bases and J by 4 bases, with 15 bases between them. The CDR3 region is CASSHPYKGGTEAFF. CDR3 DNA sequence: TGCGCCAGCAGTCACCCATACAAGGGTGGCACTGAAGCTTTCTTT.

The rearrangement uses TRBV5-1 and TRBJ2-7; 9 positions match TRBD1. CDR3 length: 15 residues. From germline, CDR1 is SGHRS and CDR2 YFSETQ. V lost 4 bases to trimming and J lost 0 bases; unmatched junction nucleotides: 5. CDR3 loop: CASSAGDRVSYEQYF. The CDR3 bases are TGCGCCAGCAGCGCTGGGGACAGGGTCTCCTACGAGCAGTACTTC.

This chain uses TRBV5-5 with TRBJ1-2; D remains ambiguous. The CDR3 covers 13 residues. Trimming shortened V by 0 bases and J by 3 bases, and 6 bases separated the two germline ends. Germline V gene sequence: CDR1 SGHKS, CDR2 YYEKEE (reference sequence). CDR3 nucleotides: TGTGCCAGCAGCTTGGGGGCGTACTATGGCTACACCTTC. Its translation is CASSLGAYYGYTF.

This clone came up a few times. In DNA, the CDR3 is TGTGCCAGCAGCTTGGGTATAGGACAGGGGGACGATACGCAGTATTTT. Encoded protein: CASSLGIGQGDDTQYF. The rearrangement uses TRBV5-5 and TRBJ2-3, with 10 nucleotides matching TRBD1. Germline trimming cut 0 bases from V and 6 bases from J; bases unmatched to any gene: 7. CDR3 length: 16 residues. Germline CDR1 and CDR2: SGHKS and YYEKEE (reference sequence).

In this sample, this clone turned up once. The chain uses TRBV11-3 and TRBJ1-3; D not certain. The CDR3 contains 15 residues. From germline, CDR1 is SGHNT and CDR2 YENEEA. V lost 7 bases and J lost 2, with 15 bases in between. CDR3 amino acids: CASTPGVLTGNTIYF. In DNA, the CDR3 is TGTGCCAGCACCCCTGGAGTGCTCACTGGAAACACCATATATTTT.

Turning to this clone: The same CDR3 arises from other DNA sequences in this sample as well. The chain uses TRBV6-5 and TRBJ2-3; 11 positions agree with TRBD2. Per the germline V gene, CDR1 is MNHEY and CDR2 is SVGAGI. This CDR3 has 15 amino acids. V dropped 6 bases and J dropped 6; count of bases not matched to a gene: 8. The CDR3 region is CASSSTSGADDTQYF. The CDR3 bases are TGTGCCAGCAGCTCGACTAGCGGGGCGGATGATACGCAGTATTTT.

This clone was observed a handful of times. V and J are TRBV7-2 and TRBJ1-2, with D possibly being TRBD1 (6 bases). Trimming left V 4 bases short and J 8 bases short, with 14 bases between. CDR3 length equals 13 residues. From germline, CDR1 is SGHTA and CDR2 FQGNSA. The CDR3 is CASSSDSWRGYTF. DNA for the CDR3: TGTGCCAGCAGCTCGGACAGCTGGCGGGGCTACACCTTC.

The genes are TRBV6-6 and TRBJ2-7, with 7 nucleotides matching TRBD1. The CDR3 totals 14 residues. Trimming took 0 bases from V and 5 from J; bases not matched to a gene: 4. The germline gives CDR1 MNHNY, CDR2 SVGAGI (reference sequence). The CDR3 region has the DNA TGTGCCAGCAGTTACTCACAGGGGAGCGACGAGCAGTACTTC. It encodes CASSYSQGSDEQYF.

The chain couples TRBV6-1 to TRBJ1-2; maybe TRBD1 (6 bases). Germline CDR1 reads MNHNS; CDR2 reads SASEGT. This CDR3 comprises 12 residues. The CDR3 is CAFKGQGPGYTF. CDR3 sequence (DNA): TGTGCATTTAAGGGGCAGGGGCCAGGCTACACCTTC.

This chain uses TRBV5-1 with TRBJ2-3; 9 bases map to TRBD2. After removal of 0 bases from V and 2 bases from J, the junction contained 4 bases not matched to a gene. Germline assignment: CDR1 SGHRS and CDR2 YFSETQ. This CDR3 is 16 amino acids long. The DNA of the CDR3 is TGCGCCAGCAGCTTGGTAGTAGCGGGGGACACAGATACGCAGTATTTT. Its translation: CASSLVVAGDTDTQYF.